The entry below describes one T cell receptor beta chain. This CDR3 region has 15 residues. Deletions cut 1 base from V and 6 bases from J, with 16 bases between. Germline-derived CDR1 and CDR2 are MGHRA and YSYEKL. Clones were read by immunoSEQ multiplex PCR, and TCRdb kept only the in-frame ones, dropping some. The table has 95,000 to 100,000 clones, 90% to 97% seen once; the top ten hold 0.22%. This sample was taken from a study of technical replicates of blood from several donors. The sample consisted of T cells isolated from PBMCs. V and J are TRBV4-1 and TRBJ2-7; possible D gene TRBD2, 6 bases. The receptor comes from a human donor in good health. CDR3 sequence: CASSQGRVESSEQYF. Here the CDR3 DNA reads TGCGCCAGCAGCCAAGGGAGGGTCGAGTCATCCGAGCAGTACTTC.